The text below deals with one T cell receptor beta chain. The germline V gene has CDR1 MDHEN and CDR2 SYDVKM. The CDR3 is made up of 13 amino acids. V shed 2 bases and J shed 5 bases, with 7 bases lying between them. Methods used by the authors: Amplified reference gene primers provided the basis for estimating nucleated cell counts. Profiling relied on immunoSEQ multiplex PCR, and the TCRdb table lists in-frame clones only, not all of them. V and J calls and clone size follow that table, whereas D and trimming were derived from the DNA. The repertoire holds some 330,000 clones, with roughly 86% as singletons. Seattle patient enrollment occurred during active infection, with longitudinal follow-up thereafter. The data stem from a study of blood T cell repertoires in COVID-19. Overall study: Collection of acute and convalescent COVID-19 samples took place in the United States, Italy and Spain. PBMCs, B-cell-depleted T cells, or T cells provided the cDNA or gDNA that made up the material.

The TCR was taken from a woman in her thirties with COVID-19, enrolled during active disease. The sample consisted of peripheral blood. The chain employs TRBV28 and TRBJ1-5; unclear D gene. CDR3 region: CASSLRGYQPQHF. CDR3 nucleotides: TGTGCCAGCAGTTTACGCGGGTATCAGCCCCAGCATTTT.